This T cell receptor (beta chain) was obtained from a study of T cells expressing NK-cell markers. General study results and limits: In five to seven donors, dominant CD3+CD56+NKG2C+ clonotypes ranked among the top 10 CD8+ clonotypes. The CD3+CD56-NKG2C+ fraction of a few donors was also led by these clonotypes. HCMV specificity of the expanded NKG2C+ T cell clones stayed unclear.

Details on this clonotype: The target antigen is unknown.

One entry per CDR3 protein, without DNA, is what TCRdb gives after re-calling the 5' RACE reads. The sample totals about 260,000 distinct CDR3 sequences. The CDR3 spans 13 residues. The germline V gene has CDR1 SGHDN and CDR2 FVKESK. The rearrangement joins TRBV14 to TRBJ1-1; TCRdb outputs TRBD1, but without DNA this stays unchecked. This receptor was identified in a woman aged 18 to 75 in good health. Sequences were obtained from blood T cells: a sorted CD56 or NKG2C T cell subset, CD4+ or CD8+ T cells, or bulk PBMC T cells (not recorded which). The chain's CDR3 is CASSYGASPEAFF.